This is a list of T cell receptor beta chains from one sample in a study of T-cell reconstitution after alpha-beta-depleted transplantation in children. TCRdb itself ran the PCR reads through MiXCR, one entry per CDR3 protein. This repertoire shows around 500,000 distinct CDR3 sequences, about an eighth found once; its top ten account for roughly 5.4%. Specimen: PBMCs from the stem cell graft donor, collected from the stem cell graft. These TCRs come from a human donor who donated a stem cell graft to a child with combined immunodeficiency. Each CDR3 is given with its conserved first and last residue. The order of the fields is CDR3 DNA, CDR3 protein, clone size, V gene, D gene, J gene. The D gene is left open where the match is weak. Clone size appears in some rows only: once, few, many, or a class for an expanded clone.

TGTGCCAGCAGCCCGGGACAGGATAGCCAGACAGATACGCAGTATTTT	CASSPGQDSQTDTQYF	few	TRBV5-5	TRBD1	TRBJ2-3
TGTGCCAGCAGGAGGACAGGGGATAATTATGAGCAGTTCTTC	CASRRTGDNYEQFF	few	TRBV7-2	TRBD1	TRBJ2-1
TGTGCCAGCAGTTTCAGCAGGGCCCCCGGGGAGCTGTTTTTT	CASSFSRAPGELFF	few	TRBV12-3/TRBV12-4	.	TRBJ2-2
TGTGCCAGCTCGATGATGATCATGAACACTGAAGCTTTCTTT	CASSMMIMNTEAFF	once	TRBV18	.	TRBJ1-1
TGTGCCAGCAGCGGTGCATCGGGGGCTGTTGGAGATACGCAGTATTTT	CASSGASGAVGDTQYF	.	TRBV9	.	TRBJ2-3
TGCAGTGCACCCGATCGACCCGGGAGAGAGACCCAGTACTTC	CSAPDRPGRETQYF	many	TRBV20-1	.	TRBJ2-5
TGTGCCAGCAGCGCCGGAGGGTACAACACCGGGGAGCTGTTTTTT	CASSAGGYNTGELFF	.	TRBV9	.	TRBJ2-2
TGTGCCAGCAGCCCCGGGGGGGGGAACGAGCAGTACTTC	CASSPGGGNEQYF	many	TRBV6-1	TRBD2	TRBJ2-7
TGTGCCAGCAGCGGGGGGGCCGTCGGCGGGGAGCTGTTTTTT	CASSGGAVGGELFF	few	TRBV9	.	TRBJ2-2
TGTGCCAGCAATTGGGGGTACTCCTACGAGCAGTACTTC	CASNWGYSYEQYF	many	TRBV6-2/TRBV6-3	.	TRBJ2-7
TGTGCCAGCAGTGAAGTGTTTGACCAAACCGGTGGCTACACCTTC	CASSEVFDQTGGYTF	few	TRBV6-1	.	TRBJ1-2
TGTGCCAGCAGCTTGGGGGGGTCGGACTATGGCTACACCTTC	CASSLGGSDYGYTF	few	TRBV5-6	.	TRBJ1-2
TGTGCCAGCAGTTACGGGGTAGCCCACAATGAGCAGTTCTTC	CASSYGVAHNEQFF	.	TRBV6-5	.	TRBJ2-1
TGTGCCAGCAGTTCTATGACAGAACTAGCCAAAAACATTCAGTACTTC	CASSSMTELAKNIQYF	few	TRBV28	.	TRBJ2-4
TGCGCCAGCAGCCAGGATCAGGGGGCCGGGGCCGAGCAGTACTTC	CASSQDQGAGAEQYF	.	TRBV4-3	TRBD1	TRBJ2-7
TGCAGTGCTAGAGATTGGCCGGGGACTAGCAATGAGCAGTTCTTC	CSARDWPGTSNEQFF	many	TRBV20-1	TRBD2	TRBJ2-1
TGTGCCAGCAGCCTGTACCAGCGGGGGTCCTACAATGAGCAGTTCTTC	CASSLYQRGSYNEQFF	many	TRBV5-5	TRBD2	TRBJ2-1
TGCAGTGCCCCAGACATGGGAGAGAAAAACTATGGCTACACCTTC	CSAPDMGEKNYGYTF	few	TRBV20-1	.	TRBJ1-2
TGTGCCAGCAGTAAAGCGGGGTACCAAGAGACCCAGTACTTC	CASSKAGYQETQYF	.	TRBV12-3/TRBV12-4	TRBD2	TRBJ2-5
TGTGCCAGCAGCTCACTAGCTCGGAACGAGCAGTACTTC	CASSSLARNEQYF	.	TRBV7-9	.	TRBJ2-7
TGCGCCAGCAGCAAAGAACAGGGCCTGAGCACAGATACGCAGTATTTT	CASSKEQGLSTDTQYF	few	TRBV5-1	.	TRBJ2-3
TGCTGTGCTAAGACTGTGGGAGGGTCCTACAATGAGCAGTTCTTC	CCAKTVGGSYNEQFF	few	TRBV20-1	TRBD2	TRBJ2-1
TGCAGTGCTAGAGATCTGGGACAGGGGGCCTATGGCTACACCTTC	CSARDLGQGAYGYTF	few	TRBV20-1	TRBD1	TRBJ1-2
TGTGCCAGCAGGGGCGCGAGCTCCTACGAGCAGTACTTC	CASRGASSYEQYF	many	TRBV7-9	.	TRBJ2-7
TGTGCCAGCAGCTTGATTAGCGGGGGGTCCACAGATACGCAGTATTTT	CASSLISGGSTDTQYF	.	TRBV5-5	TRBD2	TRBJ2-3
TGTGCCAGCAGCCAAACCCGGACTAGCGGGAGGTCCTACAATGAGCAGTTCTTC	CASSQTRTSGRSYNEQFF	.	TRBV12-3/TRBV12-4	TRBD2	TRBJ2-1
TGTGCCAGCAGCCAAGACGTGGGGGGAGACGGGGTCTCCTACGAGCAGTACTTC	CASSQDVGGDGVSYEQYF	many	TRBV4-2	.	TRBJ2-7
TGCAGTGCTAGAGATATTCGAGCAGGGCGGAACACTGAAGCTTTCTTT	CSARDIRAGRNTEAFF	few	TRBV20-1	.	TRBJ1-1